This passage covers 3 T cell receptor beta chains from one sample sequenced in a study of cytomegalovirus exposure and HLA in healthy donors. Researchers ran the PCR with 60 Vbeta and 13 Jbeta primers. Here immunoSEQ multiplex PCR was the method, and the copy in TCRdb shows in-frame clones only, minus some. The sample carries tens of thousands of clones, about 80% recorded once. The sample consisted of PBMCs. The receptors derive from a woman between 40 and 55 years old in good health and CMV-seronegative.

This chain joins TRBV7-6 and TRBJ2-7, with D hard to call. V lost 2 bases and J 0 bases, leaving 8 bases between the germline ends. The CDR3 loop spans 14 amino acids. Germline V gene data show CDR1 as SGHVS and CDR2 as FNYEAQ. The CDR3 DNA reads TGTGCCAGCAGCTTACACAGTAACTCCTACGAGCAGTACTTC. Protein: CASSLHSNSYEQYF.

CDR3 in amino acids: CASSLGSGTGWETQYF. CDR3 nucleotide sequence: TGTGCCAGCAGCTTAGGCTCCGGGACAGGGTGGGAGACCCAGTACTTC. This sequence joins TRBV7-9 and TRBJ2-5, with 9 bases identical to TRBD1. CDR1 SEHNR and CDR2 FQNEAQ come from the germline V gene (reference sequence). There are 16 residues in the CDR3. Trimming cost V 1 base and J 5 bases; bases outside gene matches: 8.

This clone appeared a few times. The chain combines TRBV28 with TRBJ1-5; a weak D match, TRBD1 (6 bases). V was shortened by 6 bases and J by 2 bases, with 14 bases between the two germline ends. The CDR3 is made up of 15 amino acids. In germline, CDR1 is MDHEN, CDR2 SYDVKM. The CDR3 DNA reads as TGTGCCAGCAGCCCGACAGGTGGGGGCAATCAGCCCCAGCATTTT. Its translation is CASSPTGGGNQPQHF.